This TCR beta chain was documented in a study of T-cell memory formation after mild COVID-19. The CDR3 is made up of 15 amino acids. The germline CDR1 and CDR2 sequences are MGHRA and YSYEKL. V was clipped by 0 bases and J by 5 bases, with 13 bases between them. To note about this clonotype: The antigen is unknown.

TCRdb passed the 5' RACE reads through MiXCR, listing each CDR3 protein once. The sample has some 86,000 distinct CDR3 sequences; approximately 25% are singletons. Findings and caveats of the study: The study detected some responding clones in pre-infection memory, suggesting cross-reactive memory joined.

The clonotype was recovered from a man between 18 and 35 years old who had mild COVID-19 (a few samples of this study predate the infection). Cell type and time point are not known. Sequenced input: PBMCs or a T cell subset sorted from them (not recorded which). The chain uses TRBV4-1 and TRBJ1-2, with D hard to call. The DNA of the CDR3 is TGCGCCAGCAGCCAAGATCTGGTGTTCCGATATGGCTACACCTTC. Translation gives CASSQDLVFRYGYTF.